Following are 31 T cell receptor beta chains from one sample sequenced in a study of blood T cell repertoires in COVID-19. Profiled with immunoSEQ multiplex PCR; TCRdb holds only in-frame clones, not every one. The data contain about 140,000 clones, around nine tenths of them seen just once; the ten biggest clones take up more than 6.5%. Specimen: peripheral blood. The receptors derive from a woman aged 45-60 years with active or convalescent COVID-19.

The CDR3 here is CASSQERGNQPQHF. CDR3 bases: TGCGCCAGCAGCCAGGAACGGGGCAATCAGCCCCAGCATTTT. V gene TRBV4-3 combines with J gene TRBJ1-5; D is undetermined. The CDR3 has 14 amino acids. Between the trimmed V and J ends, which lost 3 bases and 2 bases, there was a span of 8 bases. Germline values: CDR1 LGHNA, CDR2 YSLEER.

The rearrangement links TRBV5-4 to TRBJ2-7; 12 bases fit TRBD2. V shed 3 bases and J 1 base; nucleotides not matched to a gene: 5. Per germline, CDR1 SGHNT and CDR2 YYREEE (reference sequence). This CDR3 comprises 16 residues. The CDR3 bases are TGTGCCAGCAGCTCCCTAGCGGGGGGGCAATCCTACGAGCAGTACTTC. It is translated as CASSSLAGGQSYEQYF. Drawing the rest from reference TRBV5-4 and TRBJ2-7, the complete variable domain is ETGVTQSPTHLIKTRGQQVTLRCSSQSGHNTVSWYQQALGQGPQFIFQYYREEENGRGNFPPRFSGLQFPNYSSELNVNALELDDSALYLCASSSLAGGQSYEQYFGPGTRLTVT.

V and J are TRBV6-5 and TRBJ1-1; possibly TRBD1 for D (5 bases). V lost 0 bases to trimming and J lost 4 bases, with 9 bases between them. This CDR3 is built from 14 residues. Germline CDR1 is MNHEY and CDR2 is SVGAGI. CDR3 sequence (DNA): TGTGCCAGCAGTTACTCGAATGGGGCCACTGAAGCTTTCTTT. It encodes CASSYSNGATEAFF.

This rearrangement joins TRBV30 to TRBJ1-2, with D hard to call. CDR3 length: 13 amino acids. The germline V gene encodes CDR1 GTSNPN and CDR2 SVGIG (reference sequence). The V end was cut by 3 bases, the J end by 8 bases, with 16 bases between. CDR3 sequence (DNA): TGTGCCTGGAGCAAACTAAGGTTTGGAGGCTACACCTTC. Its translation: CAWSKLRFGGYTF. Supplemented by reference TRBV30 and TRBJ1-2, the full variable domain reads SQTIHQWPATLVQPVGSPLSLECTVEGTSNPNLYWYRQAAGRGLQLLFYSVGIGQISSEVPQNLSASRPQDRQFILSSKKLLLSDSGFYLCAWSKLRFGGYTFGSGTRLTVV.

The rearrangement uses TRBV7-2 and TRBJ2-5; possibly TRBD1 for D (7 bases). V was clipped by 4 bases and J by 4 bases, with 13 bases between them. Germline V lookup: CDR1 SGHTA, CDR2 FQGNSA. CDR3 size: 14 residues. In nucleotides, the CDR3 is TGTGCCAGCAGCTCCTACAGGGGAGGAGAGACCCAGTACTTC. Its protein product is CASSSYRGGETQYF.

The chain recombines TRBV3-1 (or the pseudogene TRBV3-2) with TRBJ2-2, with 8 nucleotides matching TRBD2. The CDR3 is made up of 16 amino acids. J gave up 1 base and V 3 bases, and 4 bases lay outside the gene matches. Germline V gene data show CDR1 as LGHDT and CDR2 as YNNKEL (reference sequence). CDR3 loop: CASSHFSGENTGELFF. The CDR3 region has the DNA TGTGCCAGCAGCCACTTTAGCGGGGAGAACACCGGGGAGCTGTTTTTT.

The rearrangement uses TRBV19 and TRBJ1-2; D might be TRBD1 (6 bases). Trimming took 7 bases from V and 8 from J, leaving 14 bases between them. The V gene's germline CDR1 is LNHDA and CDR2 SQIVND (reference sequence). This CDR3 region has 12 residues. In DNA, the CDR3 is TGTGCCAGTACTGGGGGCTTGCGGGGCTACACCTTC. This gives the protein CASTGGLRGYTF.

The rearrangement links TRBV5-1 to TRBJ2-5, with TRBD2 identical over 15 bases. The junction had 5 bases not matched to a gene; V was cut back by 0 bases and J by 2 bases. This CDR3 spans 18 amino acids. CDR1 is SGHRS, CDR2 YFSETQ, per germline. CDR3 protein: CASSLAGLAGGGQETQYF. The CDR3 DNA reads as TGCGCCAGCAGCTTGGCCGGACTAGCGGGAGGGGGACAAGAGACCCAGTACTTC. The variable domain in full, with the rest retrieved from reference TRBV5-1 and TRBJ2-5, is KAGVTQTPRYLIKTRGQQVTLSCSPISGHRSVSWYQQTPGQGLQFLFEYFSETQRNKGNFPGRFSGRQFSNSRSEMNVSTLELGDSALYLCASSLAGLAGGGQETQYFGPGTRLLVL.

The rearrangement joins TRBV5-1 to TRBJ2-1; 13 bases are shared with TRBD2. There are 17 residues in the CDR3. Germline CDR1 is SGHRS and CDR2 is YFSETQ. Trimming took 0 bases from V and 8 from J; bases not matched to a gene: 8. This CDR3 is CASSLGPTSGGADEQFF. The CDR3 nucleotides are TGCGCCAGCAGCTTGGGCCCTACTAGCGGGGGGGCCGATGAGCAGTTCTTC.

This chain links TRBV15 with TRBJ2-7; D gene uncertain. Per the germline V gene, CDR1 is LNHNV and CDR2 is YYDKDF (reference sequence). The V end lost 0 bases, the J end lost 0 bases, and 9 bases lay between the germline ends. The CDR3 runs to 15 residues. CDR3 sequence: CATSREKVSSYEQYF. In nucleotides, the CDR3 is TGTGCCACCAGCAGAGAAAAAGTGAGCTCCTACGAGCAGTACTTC. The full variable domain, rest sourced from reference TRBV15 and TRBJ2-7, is DAMVIQNPRYQVTQFGKPVTLSCSQTLNHNVMYWYQQKSSQAPKLLFHYYDKDFNNEADTPDNFQSRRPNTSFCFLDIRSPGLGDTAMYLCATSREKVSSYEQYFGPGTRLTVT.

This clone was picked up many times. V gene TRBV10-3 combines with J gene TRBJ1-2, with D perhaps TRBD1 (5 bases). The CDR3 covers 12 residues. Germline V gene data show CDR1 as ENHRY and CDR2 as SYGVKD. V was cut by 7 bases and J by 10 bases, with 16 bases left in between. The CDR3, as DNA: TGTGCCATCACTCAGACAGAAGGAGACTACACCTTC. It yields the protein CAITQTEGDYTF.

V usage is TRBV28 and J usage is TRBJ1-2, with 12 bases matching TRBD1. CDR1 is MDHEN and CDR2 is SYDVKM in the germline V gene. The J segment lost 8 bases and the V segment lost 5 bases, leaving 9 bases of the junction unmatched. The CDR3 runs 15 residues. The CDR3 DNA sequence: TGTGCCAGCAGTACTATGGGACAGGGGGCGTCCGGCTACACCTTC. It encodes CASSTMGQGASGYTF.

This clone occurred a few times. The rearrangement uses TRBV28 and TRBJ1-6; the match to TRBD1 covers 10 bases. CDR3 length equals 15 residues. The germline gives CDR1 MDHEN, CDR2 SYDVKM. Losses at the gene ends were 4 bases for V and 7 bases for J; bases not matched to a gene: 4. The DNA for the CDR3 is TGTGCCAGCAGTTATCCGGGACAGGGGAATTCACCCCTCCACTTT. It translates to CASSYPGQGNSPLHF.

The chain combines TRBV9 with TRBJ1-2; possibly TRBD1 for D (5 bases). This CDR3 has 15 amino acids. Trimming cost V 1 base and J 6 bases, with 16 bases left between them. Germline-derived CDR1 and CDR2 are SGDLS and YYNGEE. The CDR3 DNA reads TGTGCCAGCAGCGTAAGGGGAGGAGGCGGGGATGGCTACACCTTC. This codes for CASSVRGGGGDGYTF.

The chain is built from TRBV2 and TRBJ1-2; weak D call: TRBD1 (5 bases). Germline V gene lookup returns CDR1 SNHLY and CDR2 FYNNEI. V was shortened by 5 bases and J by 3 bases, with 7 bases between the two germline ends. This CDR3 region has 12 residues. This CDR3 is CASSPGYYGYTF. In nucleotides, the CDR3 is TGTGCCAGCAGTCCAGGGTACTATGGCTACACCTTC.

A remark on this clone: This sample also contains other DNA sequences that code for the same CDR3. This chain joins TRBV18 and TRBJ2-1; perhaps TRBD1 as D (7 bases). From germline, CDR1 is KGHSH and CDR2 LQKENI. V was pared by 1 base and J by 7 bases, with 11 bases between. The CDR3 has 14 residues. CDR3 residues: CASSPQGAGNEQFF. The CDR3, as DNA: TGTGCCAGCTCACCACAGGGGGCGGGGAATGAGCAGTTCTTC.

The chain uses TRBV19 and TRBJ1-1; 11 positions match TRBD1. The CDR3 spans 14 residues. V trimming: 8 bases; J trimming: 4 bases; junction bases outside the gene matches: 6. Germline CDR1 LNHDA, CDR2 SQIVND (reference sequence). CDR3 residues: CASRSGTGGTEAFF. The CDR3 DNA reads TGTGCCAGTCGATCGGGGACAGGGGGCACTGAAGCTTTCTTT.

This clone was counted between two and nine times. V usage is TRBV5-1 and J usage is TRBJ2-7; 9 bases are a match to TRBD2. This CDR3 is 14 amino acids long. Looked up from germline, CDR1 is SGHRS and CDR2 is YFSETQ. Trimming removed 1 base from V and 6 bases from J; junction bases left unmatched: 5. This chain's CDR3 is CASSLLAGDSEQYF. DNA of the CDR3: TGCGCCAGCAGCTTGTTAGCGGGAGACTCCGAGCAGTACTTC.

For the CDR3, the DNA is TGTGCCAGCAGTTTGCGTAAGGTAGACAGAGGTCAGCCCCAGCATTTT. This gives the protein CASSLRKVDRGQPQHF. The chain uses TRBV28 and TRBJ1-5; tentative D call: TRBD1 (5 bases). The CDR3 has 16 amino acids. V shed 3 bases and J shed 6 bases, with 18 bases lying between them. Germline-derived CDR1 and CDR2 are MDHEN and SYDVKM.

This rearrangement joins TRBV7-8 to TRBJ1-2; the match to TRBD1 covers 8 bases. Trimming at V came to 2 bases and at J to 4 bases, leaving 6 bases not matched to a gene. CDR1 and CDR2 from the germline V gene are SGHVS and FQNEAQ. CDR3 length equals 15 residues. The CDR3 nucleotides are TGTGCCAGCAGCTTAAGCCAGGGGGCTAGCTATGGCTACACCTTC. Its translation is CASSLSQGASYGYTF.

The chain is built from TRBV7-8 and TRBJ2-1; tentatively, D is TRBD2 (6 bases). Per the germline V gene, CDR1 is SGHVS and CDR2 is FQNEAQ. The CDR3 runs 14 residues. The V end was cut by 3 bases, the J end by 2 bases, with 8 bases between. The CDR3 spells CASSFGTAYNEQFF. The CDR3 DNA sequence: TGTGCCAGCAGCTTCGGGACTGCCTACAATGAGCAGTTCTTC.

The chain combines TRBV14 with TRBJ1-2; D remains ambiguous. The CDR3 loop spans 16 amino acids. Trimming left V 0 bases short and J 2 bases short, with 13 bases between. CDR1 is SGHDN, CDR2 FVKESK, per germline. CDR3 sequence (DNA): TGTGCCAGCAGCCAAGATCAGGTTGCAGTAAACTATGGCTACACCTTC. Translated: CASSQDQVAVNYGYTF.

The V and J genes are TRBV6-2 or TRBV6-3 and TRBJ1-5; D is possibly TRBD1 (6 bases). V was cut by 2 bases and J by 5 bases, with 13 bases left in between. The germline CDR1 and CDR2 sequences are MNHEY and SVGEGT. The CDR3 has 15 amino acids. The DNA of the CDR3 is TGTGCCAGCAGTTACGTAACAGGGTCCCATCAGCCCCAGCATTTT. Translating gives CASSYVTGSHQPQHF.

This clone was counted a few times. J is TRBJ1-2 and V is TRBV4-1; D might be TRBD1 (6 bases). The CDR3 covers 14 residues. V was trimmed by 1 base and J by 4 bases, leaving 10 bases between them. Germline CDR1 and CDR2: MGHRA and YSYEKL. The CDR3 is CASSQGTGSYGYTF. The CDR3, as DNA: TGCGCCAGCAGCCAAGGAACAGGGTCCTATGGCTACACCTTC.

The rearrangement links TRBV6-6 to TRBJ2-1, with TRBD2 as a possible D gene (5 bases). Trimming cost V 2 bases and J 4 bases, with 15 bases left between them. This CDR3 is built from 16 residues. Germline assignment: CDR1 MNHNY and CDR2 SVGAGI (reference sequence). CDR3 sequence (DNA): TGTGCCAGCAGTTACGGCCCTAGCCAAATTTACAATGAGCAGTTCTTC. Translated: CASSYGPSQIYNEQFF.

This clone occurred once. CDR3 nucleotide sequence: TGTGCCAGCTCATTTCTTGACAGTCACTCTGGAAACACCATATATTTT. Its protein product is CASSFLDSHSGNTIYF. The chain combines TRBV18 with TRBJ1-3, with a possible D match to TRBD1 (5 bases). Per germline, CDR1 KGHSH and CDR2 LQKENI. CDR3 length: 16 residues. V shed 5 bases and J shed 0 bases, with 14 bases lying between them.

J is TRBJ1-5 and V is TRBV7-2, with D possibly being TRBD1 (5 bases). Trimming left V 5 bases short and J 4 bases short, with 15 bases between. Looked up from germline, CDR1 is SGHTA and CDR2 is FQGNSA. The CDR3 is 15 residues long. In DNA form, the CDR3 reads TGTGCCAGCAGCCAAGGACGGGGGGGTAATCAGCCCCAGCATTTT. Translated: CASSQGRGGNQPQHF.

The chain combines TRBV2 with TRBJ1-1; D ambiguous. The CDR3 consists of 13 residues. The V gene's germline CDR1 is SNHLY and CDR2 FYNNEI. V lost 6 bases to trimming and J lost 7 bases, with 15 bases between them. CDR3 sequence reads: CASRLEQPIEAFF. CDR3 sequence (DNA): TGTGCCAGCAGGTTGGAACAGCCTATTGAAGCTTTCTTT.

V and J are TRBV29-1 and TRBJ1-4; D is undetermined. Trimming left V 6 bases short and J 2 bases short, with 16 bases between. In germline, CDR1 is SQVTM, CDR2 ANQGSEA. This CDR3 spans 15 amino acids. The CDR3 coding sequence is TGCAGCGTCACTACGGCGGTAGCGACTAATGAAAAACTGTTTTTT. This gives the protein CSVTTAVATNEKLFF.

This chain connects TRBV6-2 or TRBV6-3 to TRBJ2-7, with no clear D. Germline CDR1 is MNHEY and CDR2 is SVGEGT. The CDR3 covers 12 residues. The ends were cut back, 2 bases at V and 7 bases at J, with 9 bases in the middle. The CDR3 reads CASSYVAREQYF. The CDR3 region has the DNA TGTGCCAGCAGTTACGTGGCAAGAGAGCAGTACTTC.

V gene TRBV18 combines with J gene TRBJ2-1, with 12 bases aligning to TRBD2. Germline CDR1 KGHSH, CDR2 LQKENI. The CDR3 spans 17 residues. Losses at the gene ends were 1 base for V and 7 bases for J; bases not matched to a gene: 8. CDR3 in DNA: TGTGCCAGCTCACCACGGGCTAGCGGGAGGGAAAGTAATGAGCAGTTCTTC. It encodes CASSPRASGRESNEQFF.